The 13 T cell receptor beta chains listed next were all sequenced from one sample in a study of T cells in Graves' hyperthyroidism and ophthalmopathy (dated by TCRdb to 2018 to 2020). The library relied on multiplex PCR. The run used an Illumina HiSeq 2000. The TCR beta CDR3 regions were amplified from RNA transcripts. A first-round RT-PCR of the TCR CDR3 used the HTBI primer set with the Qiagen OneStep RT-PCR kit. TCRdb passed the public sequencing reads through fastp at Q25 and MiXCR, retaining productive beta sequences. For every CDR3 protein sequence, its rows merge into one entry that carries the most common genes and DNA. For this sample there are 300,000 to 450,000 distinct CDR3 sequences; roughly a sixth appear just once. The ten largest clones represent approximately 35% of the sample. Source material: blood. The receptors come from a woman aged 30 to 39 with Graves' hyperthyroidism that later progressed to Graves' ophthalmopathy.

The chain couples TRBV6-1 to TRBJ1-1; no firm D call. This CDR3 has 14 residues. V lost 2 bases and J lost 4, with 11 bases in between. The germline V gene encodes CDR1 MNHNS and CDR2 SASEGT. This chain's CDR3 is CASSETREVTEAFF. CDR3 bases: TGTGCCAGCAGTGAAACGAGGGAGGTCACTGAAGCTTTCTTT.

Ten or more counts support this clonotype. The rearrangement joins TRBV6-1 to TRBJ1-2; a possible D gene is TRBD1 (5 bases). This CDR3 contains 14 residues. Trimming took off 5 bases at V and 1 base at J, with 11 bases between the two ends. Germline CDR1 and CDR2: MNHNS and SASEGT. CDR3 in DNA: TGTGCCAGCAGTTCCGTTAGGGGTAACTATGGCTACACCTTC. Protein sequence: CASSSVRGNYGYTF.

The rearrangement uses TRBV7-2 and TRBJ2-7; D gene ambiguous. Trimming stripped 4 bases from V and 2 bases from J, with 9 bases between. Germline V lookup: CDR1 SGHTA, CDR2 FQGNSA. This CDR3 has 13 residues. For the CDR3, the DNA is TGTGCCAGCAGCTCCTCCTTCACCTACGAGCAGTACTTC. This gives the protein CASSSSFTYEQYF.

This clonotype was picked up many times. This sequence joins TRBV28 and TRBJ2-1; D is uncertain. The CDR3 contains 15 residues. V was shortened by 1 base and J by 3 bases, with 10 bases between the two germline ends. Germline V lookup: CDR1 MDHEN, CDR2 SYDVKM. The CDR3 DNA sequence: TGTGCCAGCAGTTTATTTGGCGAACTCTACAATGAGCAGTTCTTC. It translates to CASSLFGELYNEQFF.

This clonotype was counted ten times or more. The rearrangement joins TRBV2 to TRBJ2-2; D uncertain. Germline V gene data show CDR1 as SNHLY and CDR2 as FYNNEI. Trimming cost V 4 bases and J 7 bases, with 7 bases left between them. This CDR3 comprises 12 residues. The CDR3 here is CASSVEVGELFF. CDR3 bases: TGTGCCAGCAGTGTAGAGGTCGGGGAGCTGTTTTTT.

The chain uses TRBV7-9 and TRBJ1-5, with D unresolved. Looked up from germline, CDR1 is SEHNR and CDR2 is FQNEAQ (reference sequence). The CDR3 runs 13 residues. The germline V and J ends were trimmed by 6 bases and 8 bases, with 14 bases remaining between them. CDR3 region: CASRLGNEEPQHF. The CDR3 DNA reads TGTGCCAGCAGACTGGGGAATGAGGAGCCCCAGCATTTT. The whole variable domain, filled in from reference TRBV7-9 and TRBJ1-5, reads DTGVSQNPRHKITKRGQNVTFRCDPISEHNRLYWYRQTLGQGPEFLTYFQNEAQLEKSRLLSDRFSAERPKGSFSTLEIQRTEQGDSAMYLCASRLGNEEPQHFGDGTRLSIL.

This clonotype was seen more than once but under ten times. The J gene is TRBJ1-2, the V gene TRBV6-1; perhaps TRBD1 as D (5 bases). Trimming cost V 8 bases and J 6 bases, with 22 bases left between them. Germline V gene sequence: CDR1 MNHNS, CDR2 SASEGT. The CDR3 is 15 amino acids. DNA for the CDR3: TGTGCCAGCTACCGATTGCAGGGCCCGAGGGATGGCTACACCTTC. As protein: CASYRLQGPRDGYTF.

Many counts were recorded for this clonotype. The chain couples TRBV5-1 to TRBJ2-3, with TRBD1 matching over 9 bases. From germline, CDR1 is SGHRS and CDR2 YFSETQ. The length of the CDR3 is 16 residues. V trimming: 4 bases; J trimming: 1 base; junction bases outside the gene matches: 7. The CDR3 DNA sequence: TGCGCCAGCAGCAGAGGGACAGGGTTCGGCACAGATACGCAGTATTTT. Translation: CASSRGTGFGTDTQYF.

This clonotype was observed at least ten times. The chain uses TRBV28 and TRBJ2-7; D is possibly TRBD1 (6 bases). Germline-derived CDR1 and CDR2 are MDHEN and SYDVKM. V was shortened by 5 bases and J by 2 bases, with 13 bases between the two germline ends. This CDR3 has 14 residues. The CDR3 coding sequence is TGTGCCAGCAGTCCCCCGGGACACCCCTACGAGCAGTACTTC. It yields the protein CASSPPGHPYEQYF.

This clonotype was detected ten times or more. This chain links TRBV27 with TRBJ2-3; TRBD1 is a possible D gene (6 bases). CDR1 is MNHEY, CDR2 SMNVEV, per germline (reference sequence). With 2 bases removed from V and 0 bases from J, the gap between germline ends came to 9 bases. There are 15 residues in the CDR3. CDR3 in DNA: TGTGCCAGCAGTTTAGCAGGGGCTAGCACAGATACGCAGTATTTT. This encodes CASSLAGASTDTQYF.

A few counts support this clonotype. This CDR3 is CASSEIRDLGTYNSPLHF. The CDR3 DNA is TGTGCCAGCAGTGAAATAAGAGACCTCGGGACCTATAATTCACCCCTCCACTTT. This chain links TRBV25-1 with TRBJ1-6; the D is unclear. Germline CDR1 is MGHDK and CDR2 is SYGVNS. CDR3 length equals 18 residues. Trimming stripped 2 bases from V and 2 bases from J, with 16 bases between.

This clonotype was observed at least ten times. The gene calls are TRBV6-1 and TRBJ1-5; the D gene is possibly TRBD1 (6 bases). The CDR3 sequence is 16 residues long. V shed 1 base and J shed 5 bases, with 15 bases lying between them. The V gene's germline CDR1 is MNHNS and CDR2 SASEGT. The CDR3 DNA is TGTGCCAGCAGTGAAGGTACAGGGACTGGGTATCAGCCCCAGCATTTT. Its protein is CASSEGTGTGYQPQHF.

J is TRBJ2-1 and V is TRBV29-1, with D unclear. The CDR3 consists of 13 residues. V lost 4 bases to trimming and J lost 5 bases, with 12 bases between them. The germline CDR1 and CDR2 sequences are SQVTM and ANQGSEA. In DNA form, the CDR3 reads TGCAGCGTTGTACCACCGGATGACAATGAGCAGTTCTTC. Encoded protein: CSVVPPDDNEQFF.